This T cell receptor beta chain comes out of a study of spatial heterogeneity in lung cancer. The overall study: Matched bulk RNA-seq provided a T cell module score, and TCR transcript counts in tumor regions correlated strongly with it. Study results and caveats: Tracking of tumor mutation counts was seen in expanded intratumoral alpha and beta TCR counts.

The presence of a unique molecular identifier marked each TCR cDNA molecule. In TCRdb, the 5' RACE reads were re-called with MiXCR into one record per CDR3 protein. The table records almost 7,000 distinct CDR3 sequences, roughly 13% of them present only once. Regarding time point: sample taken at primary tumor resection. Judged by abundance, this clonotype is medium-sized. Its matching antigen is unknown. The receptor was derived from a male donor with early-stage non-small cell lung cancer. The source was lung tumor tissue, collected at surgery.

The CDR3 is CASSLGQGISLSSYNEQFF. The CDR3 coding sequence is TGTGCCAGCAGCTTAGGACAGGGTATTAGTTTGAGCTCCTACAATGAGCAGTTCTTC. The chain is built from TRBV13 and TRBJ2-1; TRBD1 is a possible D gene (6 bases). Trimming removed 0 bases from V and 0 bases from J, with 18 bases in between. Germline V CDR1 and CDR2: PRHDT, FYEKMQ (reference sequence). This CDR3 has 19 amino acids. The entire variable domain, with the rest obtained from reference TRBV13 and TRBJ2-1, is as follows: AAGVIQSPRHLIKEKRETATLKCYPIPRHDTVYWYQQGPGQDPQFLISFYEKMQSDKGSIPDRFSAQQFSDYHSELNMSSLELGDSALYFCASSLGQGISLSSYNEQFFGPGTRLTVL.